The subject of this entry is one T cell receptor (beta chain). Its matching antigen is unknown. The data derive from a study of T cells in tuberculosis. Study details: The T cells targeted glucose monomycolate, a mycobacterial lipid, via CD1B.

Findings of the study overall: Smaller distances to GMM-specific TCRs suggested their expansion in active tuberculosis. The TCR-beta difference was not significant; alpha differences partly reflected length.

Germline CDR1 LNHDA, CDR2 SQIVND (reference sequence). This CDR3 region has 14 residues. V lost 6 bases, J lost 2 bases, and 7 bases stayed unmatched. The assay was immunoSEQ multiplex PCR, and TCRdb's table has in-frame clones only and misses some. The data show some 49,000 clones, 90% to 95% seen once. As to time point: new active TB diagnosis, blood taken before or within 7 days of starting treatment. The chain combines TRBV19 with TRBJ2-7, with 7 bases fitting TRBD1. This clonotype was obtained from an adult with tuberculosis. The starting material was PBMCs, obtained at tuberculosis diagnosis. The CDR3 sequence: CASRPTGQPYEQYF. The CDR3 DNA sequence: TGTGCCAGTAGACCAACGGGACAGCCCTACGAGCAGTACTTC.